Below are 3 T cell receptor beta chains sequenced from a single sample in a study of Tregs in tolerant kidney transplant recipients. Profiled with immunoSEQ multiplex PCR; TCRdb holds only in-frame clones, not every one. This specimen shows about 30,000 clones; the ten leading clones hold about 7.6%. This sample comprised CD8+ T cells from blood, obtained before the transplant. Receptor source: a human donor who received a combined kidney and bone marrow transplant.

Points on this clone: The read ends 3 residues shy of where the CDR3 ends; the end is completed using the germline J gene. J is TRBJ1-5 and V is TRBV7-8; TRBD1 might be the D (5 bases). Trimming shortened V by 5 bases and J by 2 bases, and 13 bases separated the two germline ends. Germline V lookup: CDR1 SGHVS, CDR2 FQNEAQ. The CDR3 runs 15 residues. The CDR3 reads CASSPRGVGNQPQHF. The part of the CDR3 DNA that was read is TGTGCCAGCAGCCCCCGGGGGGTTGGCAATCAGCCC.

As regards this clone: The CDR3 extends 3 residues past the end of the read, so its final part is completed from the germline J gene. This chain links TRBV7-9 with TRBJ1-2; possible D gene TRBD1, 5 bases. The germline gives CDR1 SEHNR, CDR2 FQNEAQ (reference sequence). This CDR3 contains 13 residues. V gave up 1 base and J gave up 6 bases, with 9 bases separating them. Incomplete CDR3 DNA: TGTGCCAGCAGCTTAGGTGCAGGGAATGGC. Translating gives CASSLGAGNG. The full CDR3 is CASSLGAGNGYTF. Based on the CDR3 plus reference TRBV7-9 and TRBJ1-2, the full variable domain is DTGVSQNPRHKITKRGQNVTFRCDPISEHNRLYWYRQTLGQGPEFLTYFQNEAQLEKSRLLSDRFSAERPKGSFSTLEIQRTEQGDSAMYLCASSLGAGNGYTFGSGTRLTVV.

The DNA read from the CDR3 is TGTGCCAGTCGGACAGGGGGCGCGGATACG. Translation gives CASRTGGADT. Given in full, the CDR3 is CASRTGGADTQYF. The genes are TRBV19 and TRBJ2-3, with 11 bases lining up with TRBD1. The read halts 3 residues ahead of the CDR3 end, with the missing end drawn from the germline J gene. Germline V gives CDR1 LNHDA, CDR2 SQIVND (reference sequence). The CDR3 has 13 residues. The trim removed 8 bases at V and 6 bases at J, leaving 4 bases unmatched.